This TCR beta chain was obtained from a study of Graves' ophthalmopathy and Graves' hyperthyroidism. Study-wide background: Prior to any treatment, peripheral blood was collected at the time of initial diagnosis.

Amplification from RNA transcripts yielded the TCR beta CDR3 regions. The workflow started with a first-round RT-PCR run with HTBI primers and then moved on to a second-round multiplex PCR. In TCRdb, the multiplex PCR reads were re-called with MiXCR into one record per CDR3 protein. This sample yields about 740,000 distinct CDR3 sequences, of which roughly 40% are seen a single time; 44% belongs to the top ten. Study results and limitations: With a specificity of just over 72% and a sensitivity of around 70%, the model predicted ophthalmopathy progression.

With respect to this clonotype: Its antigen is undetermined.

CDR1 SEHNR and CDR2 FQNEAQ come from the germline V gene (reference sequence). The CDR3 totals 16 residues. With V trimmed by 5 bases and J by 3 bases, 8 bases remained unmatched. Input material: peripheral blood. This TCR was sampled from an adult man with Graves' ophthalmopathy. This sequence joins TRBV7-9 and TRBJ1-5, with TRBD1 identical over 9 bases. This CDR3 reads CASSGTGTVINQPQHF. The CDR3 DNA reads TGTGCCAGCAGCGGGACAGGGACGGTAATCAATCAGCCCCAGCATTTT.